The T cell receptor (beta chain) described here comes from a study of T cell changes during pregnancy in multiple sclerosis. The table came from immunoSEQ multiplex PCR; TCRdb's copy has only in-frame clones and leaves some out. The sample lists about 110,000 clones; 91% were seen once. The CDR3 is 16 residues long. V gave up 3 bases and J gave up 5 bases, with 21 bases separating them. The germline V gene encodes CDR1 SGHRS and CDR2 YFSETQ. The sample in question was peripheral blood, obtained before pregnancy. V is TRBV5-1 and J is TRBJ2-7; D may be TRBD1 (6 bases). This TCR was sampled from a female donor with multiple sclerosis, enrolled in a pregnancy study. CDR3 DNA: TGCGCCAGCAGCTCTAACAGGGTCACCAAGGGGGACGAGCAGTACTTC. Translating gives CASSSNRVTKGDEQYF.